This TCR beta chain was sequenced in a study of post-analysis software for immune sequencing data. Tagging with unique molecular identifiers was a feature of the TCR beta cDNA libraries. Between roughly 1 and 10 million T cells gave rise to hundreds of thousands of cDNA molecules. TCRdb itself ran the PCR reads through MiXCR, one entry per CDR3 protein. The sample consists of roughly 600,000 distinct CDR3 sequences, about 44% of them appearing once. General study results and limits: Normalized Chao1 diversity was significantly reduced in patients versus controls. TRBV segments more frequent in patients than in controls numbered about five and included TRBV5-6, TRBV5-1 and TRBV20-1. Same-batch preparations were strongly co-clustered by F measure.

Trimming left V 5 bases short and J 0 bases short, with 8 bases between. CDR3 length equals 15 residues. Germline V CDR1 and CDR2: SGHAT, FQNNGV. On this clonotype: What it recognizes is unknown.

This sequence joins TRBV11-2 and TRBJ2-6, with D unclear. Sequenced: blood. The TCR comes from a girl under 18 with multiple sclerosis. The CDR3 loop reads CASSPRPSGANVLTF. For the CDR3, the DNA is TGTGCCAGCAGCCCCAGGCCCTCTGGGGCCAACGTCCTGACTTTC. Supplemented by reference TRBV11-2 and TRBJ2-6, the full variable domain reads EAGVAQSPRYKIIEKRQSVAFWCNPISGHATLYWYQQILGQGPKLLIQFQNNGVVDDSQLPKDRFSAERLKGVDSTLKIQPAKLEDSAVYLCASSPRPSGANVLTFGAGSRLTVL.